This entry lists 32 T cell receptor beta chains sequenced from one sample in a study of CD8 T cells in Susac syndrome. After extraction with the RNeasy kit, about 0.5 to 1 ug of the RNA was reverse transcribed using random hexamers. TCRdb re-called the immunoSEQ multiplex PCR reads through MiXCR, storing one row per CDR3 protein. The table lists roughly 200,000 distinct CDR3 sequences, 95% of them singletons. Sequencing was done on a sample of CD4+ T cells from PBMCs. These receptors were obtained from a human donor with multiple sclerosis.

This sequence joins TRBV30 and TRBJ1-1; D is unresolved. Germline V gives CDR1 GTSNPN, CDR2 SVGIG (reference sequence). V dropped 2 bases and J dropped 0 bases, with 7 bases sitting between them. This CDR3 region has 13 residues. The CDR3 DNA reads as TGTGCCTGGAGTCCTCAGTTGAACACTGAAGCTTTCTTT. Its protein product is CAWSPQLNTEAFF.

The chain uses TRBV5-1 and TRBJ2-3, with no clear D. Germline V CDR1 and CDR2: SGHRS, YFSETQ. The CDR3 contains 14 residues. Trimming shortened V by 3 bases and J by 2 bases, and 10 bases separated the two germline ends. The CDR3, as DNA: TGCGCCAGCAGCTCAAAGCAGATCACAGATACGCAGTATTTT. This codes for CASSSKQITDTQYF. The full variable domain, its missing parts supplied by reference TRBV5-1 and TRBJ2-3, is KAGVTQTPRYLIKTRGQQVTLSCSPISGHRSVSWYQQTPGQGLQFLFEYFSETQRNKGNFPGRFSGRQFSNSRSEMNVSTLELGDSALYLCASSSKQITDTQYFGPGTRLTVL.

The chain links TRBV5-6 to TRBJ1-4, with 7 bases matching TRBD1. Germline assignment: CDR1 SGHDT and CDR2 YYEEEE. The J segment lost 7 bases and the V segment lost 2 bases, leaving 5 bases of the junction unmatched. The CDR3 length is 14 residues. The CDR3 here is CASSFRQGGEKLFF. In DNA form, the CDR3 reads TGTGCCAGCAGCTTCAGACAGGGTGGTGAAAAACTGTTTTTT.

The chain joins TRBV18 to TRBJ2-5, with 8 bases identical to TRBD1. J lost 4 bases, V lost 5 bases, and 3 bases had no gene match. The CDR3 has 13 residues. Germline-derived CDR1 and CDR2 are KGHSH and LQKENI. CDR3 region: CASSSDRGETQYF. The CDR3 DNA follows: TGTGCCAGCTCATCCGACAGGGGAGAGACCCAGTACTTC.

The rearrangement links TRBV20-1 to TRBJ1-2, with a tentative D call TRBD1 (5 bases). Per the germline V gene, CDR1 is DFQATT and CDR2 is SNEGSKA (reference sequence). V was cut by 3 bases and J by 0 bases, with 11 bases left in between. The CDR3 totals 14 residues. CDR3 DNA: TGCAGTGCTAGGACAGATTCTACTAACTATGGCTACACCTTC. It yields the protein CSARTDSTNYGYTF.

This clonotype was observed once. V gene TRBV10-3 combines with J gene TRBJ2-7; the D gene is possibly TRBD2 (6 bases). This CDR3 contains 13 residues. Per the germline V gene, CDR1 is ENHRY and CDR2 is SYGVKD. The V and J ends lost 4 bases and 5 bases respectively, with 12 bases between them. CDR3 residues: CAISGTPGDEQYF. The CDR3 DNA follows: TGTGCCATCAGTGGGACGCCGGGAGACGAGCAGTACTTC.

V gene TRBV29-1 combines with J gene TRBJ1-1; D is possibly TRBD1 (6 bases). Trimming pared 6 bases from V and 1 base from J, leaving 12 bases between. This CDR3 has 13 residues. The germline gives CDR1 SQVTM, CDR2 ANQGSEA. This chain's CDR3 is CSVSRTENTEAFF. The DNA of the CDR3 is TGCAGCGTCTCCCGGACAGAGAACACTGAAGCTTTCTTT.

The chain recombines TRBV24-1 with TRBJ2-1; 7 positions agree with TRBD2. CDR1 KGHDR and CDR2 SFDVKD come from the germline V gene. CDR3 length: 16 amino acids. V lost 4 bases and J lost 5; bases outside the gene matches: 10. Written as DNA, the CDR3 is TGTGCCACCAGTGACCCCAATTCTGGGGGGGACAATGAGCAGTTCTTC. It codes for CATSDPNSGGDNEQFF.

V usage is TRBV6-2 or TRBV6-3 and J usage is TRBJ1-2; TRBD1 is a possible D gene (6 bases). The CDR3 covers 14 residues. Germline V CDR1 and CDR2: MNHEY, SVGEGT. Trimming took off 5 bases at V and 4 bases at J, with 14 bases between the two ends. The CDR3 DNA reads TGTGCCAGCAGTGAGGACAGCTTTGGCTATGGCTACACCTTC. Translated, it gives CASSEDSFGYGYTF.

In DNA, the CDR3 is TGTGCCAGCGGGCTAGGGGCGGGCTATGGCTACACCTTC. Translating it yields CASGLGAGYGYTF. This chain connects TRBV12-3 or TRBV12-4 to TRBJ1-2; a possible D gene is TRBD1 (5 bases). V shed 8 bases and J shed 4 bases, with 14 bases lying between them. The CDR3 is 13 residues long.

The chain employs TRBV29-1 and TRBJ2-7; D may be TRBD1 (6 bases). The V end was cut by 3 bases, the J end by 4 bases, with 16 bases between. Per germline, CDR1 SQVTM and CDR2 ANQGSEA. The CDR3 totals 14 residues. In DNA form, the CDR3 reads TGCAGCGTTGACGGCAGGGGCGCAGGATACGAGCAGTACTTC. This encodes CSVDGRGAGYEQYF.

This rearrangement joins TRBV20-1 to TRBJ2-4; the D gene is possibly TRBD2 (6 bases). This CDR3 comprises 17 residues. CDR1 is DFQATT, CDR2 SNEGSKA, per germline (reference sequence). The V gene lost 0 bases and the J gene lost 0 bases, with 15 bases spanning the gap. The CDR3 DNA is TGCAGTGCTAGAGATCCGTCGGGGGACTTAGCCAAAAACATTCAGTACTTC. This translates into CSARDPSGDLAKNIQYF.

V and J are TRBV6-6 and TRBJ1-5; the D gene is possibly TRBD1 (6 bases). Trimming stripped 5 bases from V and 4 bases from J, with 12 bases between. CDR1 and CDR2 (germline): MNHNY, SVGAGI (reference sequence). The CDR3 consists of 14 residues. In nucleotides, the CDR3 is TGTGCCAGCAGTCCCGGACAGTATAATCAGCCCCAGCATTTT. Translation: CASSPGQYNQPQHF.

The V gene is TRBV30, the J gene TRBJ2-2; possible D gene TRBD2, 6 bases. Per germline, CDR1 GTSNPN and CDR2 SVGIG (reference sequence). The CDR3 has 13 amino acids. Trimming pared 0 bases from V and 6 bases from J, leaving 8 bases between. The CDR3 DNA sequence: TGTGCCTGGAGTGTACGGAGGGCCGGGGAGCTGTTTTTT. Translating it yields CAWSVRRAGELFF.

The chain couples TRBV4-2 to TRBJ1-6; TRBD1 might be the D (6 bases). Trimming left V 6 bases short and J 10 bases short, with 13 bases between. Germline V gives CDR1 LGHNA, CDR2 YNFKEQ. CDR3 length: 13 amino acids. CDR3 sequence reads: CASRKTGRSPLHF. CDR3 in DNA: TGTGCCAGCAGAAAGACAGGAAGATCACCCCTCCACTTT.

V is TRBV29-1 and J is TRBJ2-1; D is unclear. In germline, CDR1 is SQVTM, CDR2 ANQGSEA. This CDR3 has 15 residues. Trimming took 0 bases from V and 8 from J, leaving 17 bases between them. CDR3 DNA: TGCAGCGTTGAAGATGGGATTAGTCTCAAGGATGAGCAGTTCTTC. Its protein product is CSVEDGISLKDEQFF.

The CDR3 loop reads CASSQRGVPSYNEQFF. DNA for the CDR3: TGTGCCAGCAGCCAACGAGGGGTGCCCTCCTACAATGAGCAGTTCTTC. The chain is built from TRBV7-8 and TRBJ2-1, with D possibly being TRBD1 or TRBD2 (5 bases each). Germline values: CDR1 SGHVS, CDR2 FQNEAQ. V shed 5 bases and J shed 0 bases, with 14 bases lying between them. The CDR3 length is 16 residues.

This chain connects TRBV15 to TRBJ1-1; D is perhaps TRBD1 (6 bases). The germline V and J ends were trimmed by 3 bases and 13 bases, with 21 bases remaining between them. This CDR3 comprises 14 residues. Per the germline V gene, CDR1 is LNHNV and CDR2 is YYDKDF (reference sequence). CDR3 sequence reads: CATSSPTARGGVFF. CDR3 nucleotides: TGTGCCACCAGCAGCCCGACCGCCAGGGGAGGGGTTTTCTTT. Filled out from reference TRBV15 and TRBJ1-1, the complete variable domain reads DAMVIQNPRYQVTQFGKPVTLSCSQTLNHNVMYWYQQKSSQAPKLLFHYYDKDFNNEADTPDNFQSRRPNTSFCFLDIRSPGLGDTAMYLCATSSPTARGGVFFGQGTRLTVV.

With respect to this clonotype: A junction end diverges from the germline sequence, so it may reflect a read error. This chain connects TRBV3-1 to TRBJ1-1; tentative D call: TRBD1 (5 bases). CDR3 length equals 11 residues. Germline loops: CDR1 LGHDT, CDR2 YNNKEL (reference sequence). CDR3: CASSQSGTWVF. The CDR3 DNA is TGTGCCAGCAGCCAAAGTGGGACCTGGGTCTTT.

CDR3 nucleotides: TGCAGCGGATCTAGGACTAGCGGGGACACCGGGGAGCTGTTTTTT. This codes for CSGSRTSGDTGELFF. The J gene is TRBJ2-2, the V gene TRBV29-1; 12 bases fit TRBD2. With 7 bases clipped from V and 3 bases from J, the junction kept 6 bases outside the gene matches. The V gene's germline CDR1 is SQVTM and CDR2 ANQGSEA. The CDR3 is 15 residues long.

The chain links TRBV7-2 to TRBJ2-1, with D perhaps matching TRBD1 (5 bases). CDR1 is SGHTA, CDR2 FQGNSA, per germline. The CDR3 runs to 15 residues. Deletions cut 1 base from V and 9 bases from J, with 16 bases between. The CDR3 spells CASSLGARERGEQFF. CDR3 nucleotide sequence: TGTGCCAGCAGCTTAGGTGCCAGGGAAAGGGGTGAGCAGTTCTTC.

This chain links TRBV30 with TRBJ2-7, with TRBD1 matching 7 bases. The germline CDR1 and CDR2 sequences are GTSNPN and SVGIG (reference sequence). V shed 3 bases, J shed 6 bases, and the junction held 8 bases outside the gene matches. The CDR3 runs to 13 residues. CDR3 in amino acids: CAWRVDRVFEQYF. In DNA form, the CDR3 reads TGTGCCTGGAGAGTCGACAGGGTTTTCGAGCAGTACTTC.

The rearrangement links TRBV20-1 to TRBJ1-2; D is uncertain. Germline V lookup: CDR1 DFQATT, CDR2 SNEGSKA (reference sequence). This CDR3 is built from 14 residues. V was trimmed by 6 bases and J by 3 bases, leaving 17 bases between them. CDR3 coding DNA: TGCAGTGCCTCACTAGGCCTAGGAGACTATGGCTACACCTTC. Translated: CSASLGLGDYGYTF.

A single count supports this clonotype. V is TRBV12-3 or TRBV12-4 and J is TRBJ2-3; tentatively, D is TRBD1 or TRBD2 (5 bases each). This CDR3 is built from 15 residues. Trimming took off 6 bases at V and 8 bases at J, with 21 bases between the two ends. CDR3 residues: CASSFSSGPWGTQYF. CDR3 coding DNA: TGTGCCAGCAGCTTTAGTTCGGGGCCGTGGGGTACGCAGTATTTT.

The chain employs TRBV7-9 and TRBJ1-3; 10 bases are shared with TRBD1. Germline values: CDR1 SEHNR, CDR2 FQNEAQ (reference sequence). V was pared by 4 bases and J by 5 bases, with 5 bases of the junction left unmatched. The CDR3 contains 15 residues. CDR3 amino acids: CASSSGQGLRNTIYF. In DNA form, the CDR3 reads TGTGCCAGCAGCTCGGGACAGGGGCTTAGAAACACCATATATTTT. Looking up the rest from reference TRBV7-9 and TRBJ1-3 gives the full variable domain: DTGVSQNPRHKITKRGQNVTFRCDPISEHNRLYWYRQTLGQGPEFLTYFQNEAQLEKSRLLSDRFSAERPKGSFSTLEIQRTEQGDSAMYLCASSSGQGLRNTIYFGEGSWLTVV.

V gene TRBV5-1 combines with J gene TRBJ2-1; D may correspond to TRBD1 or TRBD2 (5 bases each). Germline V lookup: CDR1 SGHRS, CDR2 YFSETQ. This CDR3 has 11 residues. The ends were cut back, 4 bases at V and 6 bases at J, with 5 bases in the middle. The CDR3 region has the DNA TGCGCCAGCAGCGGGGGCAATGAGCAGTTCTTC. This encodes CASSGGNEQFF.

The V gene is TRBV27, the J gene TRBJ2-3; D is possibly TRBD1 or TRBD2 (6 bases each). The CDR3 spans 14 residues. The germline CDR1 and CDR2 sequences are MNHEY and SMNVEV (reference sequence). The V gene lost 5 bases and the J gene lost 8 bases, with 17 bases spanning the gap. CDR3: CASSRTVEGGTQYF. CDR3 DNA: TGTGCCAGCAGTCGGACAGTGGAGGGTGGTACGCAGTATTTT.

CDR3 sequence reads: CASGGLAYNEQFF. The DNA of the CDR3 is TGTGCCAGCGGGGGACTAGCCTACAATGAGCAGTTCTTC. The chain couples TRBV6-2 or TRBV6-3 to TRBJ2-1; 8 bases are shared with TRBD2. The J segment lost 2 bases and the V segment lost 8 bases, leaving 2 bases of the junction unmatched. CDR3 size: 13 residues. From germline, CDR1 is MNHEY and CDR2 SVGEGT.

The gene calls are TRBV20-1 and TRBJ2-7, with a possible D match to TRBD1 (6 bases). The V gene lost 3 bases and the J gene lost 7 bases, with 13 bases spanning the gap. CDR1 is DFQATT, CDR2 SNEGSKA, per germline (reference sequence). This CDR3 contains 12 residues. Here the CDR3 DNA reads TGCAGTGCTAGCCCAGGGGAGTGGGAGCAGTACTTC. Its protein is CSASPGEWEQYF.

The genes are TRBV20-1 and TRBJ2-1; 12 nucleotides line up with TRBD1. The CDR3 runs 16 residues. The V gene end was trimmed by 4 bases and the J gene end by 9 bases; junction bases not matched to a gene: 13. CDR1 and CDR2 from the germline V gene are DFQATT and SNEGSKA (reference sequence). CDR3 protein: CSAIERGTGGPGEQFF. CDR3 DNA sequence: TGCAGTGCTATCGAGAGGGGGACAGGGGGCCCGGGTGAGCAGTTCTTC.

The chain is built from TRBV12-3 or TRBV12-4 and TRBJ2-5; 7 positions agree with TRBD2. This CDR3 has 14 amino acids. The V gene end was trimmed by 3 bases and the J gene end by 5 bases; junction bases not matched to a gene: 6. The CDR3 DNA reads TGTGCCAGCAGTTTCGGGGGGACGGGGGAGACCCAGTACTTC. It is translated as CASSFGGTGETQYF.

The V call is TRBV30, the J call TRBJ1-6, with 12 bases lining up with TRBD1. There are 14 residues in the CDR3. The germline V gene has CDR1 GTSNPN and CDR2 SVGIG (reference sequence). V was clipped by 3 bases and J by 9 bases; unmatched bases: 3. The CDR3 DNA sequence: TGTGCCTGGAGGGGACAGGGGGCGGGTTCACCCCTCCACTTT. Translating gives CAWRGQGAGSPLHF.